This TCR beta chain was recorded in a study of cytomegalovirus exposure and HLA in healthy donors. PCR involved 60 Vbeta and 13 Jbeta primers. Using immunoSEQ multiplex PCR, the repertoire was profiled, and TCRdb retains in-frame clones only, with some absent. The data contain 150,000 to 200,000 clones, around nine tenths of them singletons. J was trimmed by 1 base and V by 3 bases; bases with no gene match: 1. Germline V lookup: CDR1 SGHTA, CDR2 FQGNSA. This CDR3 has 14 amino acids. This clone is a singleton in its sample. Specimen: PBMCs. This TCR was recovered from a woman aged 18-29 years in good health and CMV-seronegative. This chain joins TRBV7-2 and TRBJ2-3, with 7 bases fitting TRBD2. The CDR3 loop is CASSLGLRTDTQYF. The DNA for the CDR3 is TGTGCCAGCAGCTTGGGACTACGCACAGATACGCAGTATTTT.